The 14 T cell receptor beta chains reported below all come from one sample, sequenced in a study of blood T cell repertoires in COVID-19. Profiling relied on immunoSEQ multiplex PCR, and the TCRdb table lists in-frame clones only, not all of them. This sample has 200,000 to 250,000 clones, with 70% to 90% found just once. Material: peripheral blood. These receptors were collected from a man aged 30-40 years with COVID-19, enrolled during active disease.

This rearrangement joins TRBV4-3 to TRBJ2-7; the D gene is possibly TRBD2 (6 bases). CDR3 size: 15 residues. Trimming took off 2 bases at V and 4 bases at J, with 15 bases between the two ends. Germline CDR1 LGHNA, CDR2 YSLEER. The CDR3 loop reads CASSQPGAVVYEQYF. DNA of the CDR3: TGCGCCAGCAGCCAACCGGGAGCTGTGGTGTACGAGCAGTACTTC.

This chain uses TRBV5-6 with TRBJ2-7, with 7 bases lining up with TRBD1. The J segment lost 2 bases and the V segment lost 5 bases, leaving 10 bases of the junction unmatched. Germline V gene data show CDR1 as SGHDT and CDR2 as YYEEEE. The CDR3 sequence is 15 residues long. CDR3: CASSRLGQSTYEQYF. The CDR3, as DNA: TGTGCCAGCAGTAGATTGGGACAGAGTACCTACGAGCAGTACTTC. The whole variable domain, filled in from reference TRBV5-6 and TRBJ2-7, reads DAGVTQSPTHLIKTRGQQVTLRCSPKSGHDTVSWYQQALGQGPQFIFQYYEEEERQRGNFPDRFSGHQFPNYSSELNVNALLLGDSALYLCASSRLGQSTYEQYFGPGTRLTVT.

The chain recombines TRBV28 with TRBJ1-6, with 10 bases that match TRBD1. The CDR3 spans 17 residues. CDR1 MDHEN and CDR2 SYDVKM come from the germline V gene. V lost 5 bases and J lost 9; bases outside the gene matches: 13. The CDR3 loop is CASSDSSGQGWGSPLHF. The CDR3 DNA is TGTGCCAGCAGTGACTCATCGGGACAGGGGTGGGGTTCACCCCTCCACTTT. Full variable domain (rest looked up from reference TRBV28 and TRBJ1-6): DVKVTQSSRYLVKRTGEKVFLECVQDMDHENMFWYRQDPGLGLRLIYFSYDVKMKEKGDIPEGYSVSREKKERFSLILESASTNQTSMYLCASSDSSGQGWGSPLHFGNGTRLTVT.

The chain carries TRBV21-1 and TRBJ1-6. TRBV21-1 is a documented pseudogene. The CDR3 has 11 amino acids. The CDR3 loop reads CASILNSPLHF. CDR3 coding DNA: TGTGCCAGCATCCTTAATTCACCCCTCCACTTT.

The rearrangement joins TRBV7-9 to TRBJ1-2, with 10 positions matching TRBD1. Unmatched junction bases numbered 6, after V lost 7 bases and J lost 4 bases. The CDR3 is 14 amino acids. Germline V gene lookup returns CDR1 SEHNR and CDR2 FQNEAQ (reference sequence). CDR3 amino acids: CASTGQGIAYGYTF. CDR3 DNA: TGTGCCAGCACGGGACAGGGGATTGCCTATGGCTACACCTTC.

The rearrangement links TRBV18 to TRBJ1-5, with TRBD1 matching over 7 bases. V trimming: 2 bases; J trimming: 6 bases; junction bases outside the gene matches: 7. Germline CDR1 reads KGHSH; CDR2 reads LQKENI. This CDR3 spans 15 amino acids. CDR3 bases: TGTGCCAGCTCACCAAACAGGGGACCCGGTCAGCCCCAGCATTTT. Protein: CASSPNRGPGQPQHF.

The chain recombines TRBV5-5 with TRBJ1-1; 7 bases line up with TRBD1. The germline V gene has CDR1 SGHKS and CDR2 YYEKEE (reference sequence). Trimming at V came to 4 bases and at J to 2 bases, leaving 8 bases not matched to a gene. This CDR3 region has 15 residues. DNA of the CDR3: TGTGCCAGCAGCCCTTTAGGGACAGCCAACACTGAAGCTTTCTTT. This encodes CASSPLGTANTEAFF.

The CDR3 DNA reads TGTGCCAGCAGCCGCACTAGCGGGGGGGCATCGGAGCAGTTCTTC. Amino acid sequence: CASSRTSGGASEQFF. The V call is TRBV6-2 or TRBV6-3, the J call TRBJ2-1, with 13 nucleotides matching TRBD2. The V gene end was trimmed by 6 bases and the J gene end by 10 bases; junction bases not matched to a gene: 9. CDR1 and CDR2 from the germline V gene are MNHEY and SVGEGT. CDR3 size: 15 residues.

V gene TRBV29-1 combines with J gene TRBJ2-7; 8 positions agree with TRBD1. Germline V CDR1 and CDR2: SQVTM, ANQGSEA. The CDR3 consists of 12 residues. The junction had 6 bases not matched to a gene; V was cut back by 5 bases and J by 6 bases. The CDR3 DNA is TGCAGCGTTAACGGACAGGGAGGCGAGCAGTACTTC. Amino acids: CSVNGQGGEQYF.

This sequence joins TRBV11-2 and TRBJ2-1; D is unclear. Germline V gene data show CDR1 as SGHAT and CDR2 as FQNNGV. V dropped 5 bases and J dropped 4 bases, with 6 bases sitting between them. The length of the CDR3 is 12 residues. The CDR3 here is CASSPRYNEQFF. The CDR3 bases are TGTGCCAGCAGCCCCAGATACAATGAGCAGTTCTTC.

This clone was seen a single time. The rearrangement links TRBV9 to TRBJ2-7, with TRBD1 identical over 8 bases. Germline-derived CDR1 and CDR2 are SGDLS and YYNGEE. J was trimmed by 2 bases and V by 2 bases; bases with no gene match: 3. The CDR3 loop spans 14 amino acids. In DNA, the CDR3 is TGTGCCAGCAGCGTCCGGGACAGGACCTACGAGCAGTACTTC. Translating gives CASSVRDRTYEQYF.

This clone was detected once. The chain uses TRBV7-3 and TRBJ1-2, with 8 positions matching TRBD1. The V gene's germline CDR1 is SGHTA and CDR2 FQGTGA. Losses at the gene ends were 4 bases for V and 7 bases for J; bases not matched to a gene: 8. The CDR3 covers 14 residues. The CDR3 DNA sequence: TGTGCCAGCAGCTCTTCTCAGGGGGCGCGTGGCTACACCTTC. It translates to CASSSSQGARGYTF. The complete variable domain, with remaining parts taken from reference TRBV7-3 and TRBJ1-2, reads GAGVSQTPSNKVTEKGKYVELRCDPISGHTALYWYRQSLGQGPEFLIYFQGTGAADDSGLPNDRFFAVRPEGSVSTLKIQRTERGDSAVYLCASSSSQGARGYTFGSGTRLTVV.

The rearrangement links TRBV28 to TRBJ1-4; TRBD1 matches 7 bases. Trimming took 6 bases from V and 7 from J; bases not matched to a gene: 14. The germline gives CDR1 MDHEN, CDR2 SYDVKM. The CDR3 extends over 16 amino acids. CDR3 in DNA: TGTGCCAGCAGCTTACCACGACAGGGATGGTTTGAAAAACTGTTTTTT. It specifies CASSLPRQGWFEKLFF.

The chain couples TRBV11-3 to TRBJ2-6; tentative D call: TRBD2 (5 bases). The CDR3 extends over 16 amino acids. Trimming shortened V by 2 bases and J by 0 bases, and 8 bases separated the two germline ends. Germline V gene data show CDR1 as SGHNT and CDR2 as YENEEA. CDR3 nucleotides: TGTGCCAGCAGCTTATTTGGGAGCTCTGGGGCCAACGTCCTGACTTTC. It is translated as CASSLFGSSGANVLTF.